This entry is about one TCR beta chain. The sample belongs to a study of blood T cell repertoires in COVID-19. The overall study: Nucleic acid was either cDNA or gDNA, and it came from T cells, B-cell-depleted T cells, or PBMCs.

The ends were cut back, 1 base at V and 0 bases at J, with 4 bases in the middle. CDR3 length: 13 amino acids. Looked up from germline, CDR1 is MDHEN and CDR2 is SYDVKM. Sequenced by immunoSEQ multiplex PCR; TCRdb stores in-frame clones only, minus some. The sample lists 120,000 or so clones, around 74% occurring once. V is TRBV28 and J is TRBJ2-7; D remains ambiguous. Sequencing input: peripheral blood. This receptor was identified in a man aged 60 to 69 with acute or convalescent COVID-19. CDR3 protein: CASSLYSSYEQYF. The CDR3, as DNA: TGTGCCAGCAGTTTATACAGCTCCTACGAGCAGTACTTC.